What follows is one T cell receptor beta chain and its context. An overnight rest at 37°C with 200 to 250 IU/ml IL-2 preceded regulatory T cell sorting from thawed PBMCs. This CDR3 contains 14 residues. Germline CDR1 reads MNHEY; CDR2 reads SMNVEV (reference sequence). With V trimmed by 5 bases and J by 6 bases, 6 bases remained unmatched. TCRdb's copy holds only in-frame clones and misses some; the assay was immunoSEQ multiplex PCR. Among under 20,000 clones listed, approximately 85% were seen once. The sample belongs to a study of Tregs in tolerant kidney transplant recipients. Sequenced material: Tregs from blood. The chain is built from TRBV27 and TRBJ2-4; 8 bases agree with TRBD2. The TCR originated in a human donor in good health. The CDR3 DNA reads as TGTGCCAGCAGTAGGGCGGGAGGCCTAAACATTCAGTACTTC. This codes for CASSRAGGLNIQYF.